This T cell receptor beta chain was sequenced for a study of cytomegalovirus exposure and HLA in healthy donors. V trimming: 2 bases; J trimming: 4 bases; junction bases outside the gene matches: 5. The germline CDR1 and CDR2 sequences are MDHEN and SYDVKM. The CDR3 covers 15 residues. The study's findings and limits: Altogether, 150 or so TCR beta chains were recorded as cytomegalovirus-associated. Many donors shared some public TCRs, even though most TCR sequences were rare.

To note about this clone: The target antigen is unknown.

Clones were read by immunoSEQ multiplex PCR, and TCRdb kept only the in-frame ones, dropping some. The table lists roughly 120,000 clones, around 88% of them singletons, with around 5% in the top ten. Sequencing used PBMCs. The source is a man aged 18 to 30 in good health and CMV-seronegative. The chain combines TRBV28 with TRBJ2-7; 10 bases line up with TRBD2. CDR3 sequence (DNA): TGTGCCAGCAGTTTACTTAGTAGCGGGAGGTACGAGCAGTACTTC. It codes for CASSLLSSGRYEQYF.